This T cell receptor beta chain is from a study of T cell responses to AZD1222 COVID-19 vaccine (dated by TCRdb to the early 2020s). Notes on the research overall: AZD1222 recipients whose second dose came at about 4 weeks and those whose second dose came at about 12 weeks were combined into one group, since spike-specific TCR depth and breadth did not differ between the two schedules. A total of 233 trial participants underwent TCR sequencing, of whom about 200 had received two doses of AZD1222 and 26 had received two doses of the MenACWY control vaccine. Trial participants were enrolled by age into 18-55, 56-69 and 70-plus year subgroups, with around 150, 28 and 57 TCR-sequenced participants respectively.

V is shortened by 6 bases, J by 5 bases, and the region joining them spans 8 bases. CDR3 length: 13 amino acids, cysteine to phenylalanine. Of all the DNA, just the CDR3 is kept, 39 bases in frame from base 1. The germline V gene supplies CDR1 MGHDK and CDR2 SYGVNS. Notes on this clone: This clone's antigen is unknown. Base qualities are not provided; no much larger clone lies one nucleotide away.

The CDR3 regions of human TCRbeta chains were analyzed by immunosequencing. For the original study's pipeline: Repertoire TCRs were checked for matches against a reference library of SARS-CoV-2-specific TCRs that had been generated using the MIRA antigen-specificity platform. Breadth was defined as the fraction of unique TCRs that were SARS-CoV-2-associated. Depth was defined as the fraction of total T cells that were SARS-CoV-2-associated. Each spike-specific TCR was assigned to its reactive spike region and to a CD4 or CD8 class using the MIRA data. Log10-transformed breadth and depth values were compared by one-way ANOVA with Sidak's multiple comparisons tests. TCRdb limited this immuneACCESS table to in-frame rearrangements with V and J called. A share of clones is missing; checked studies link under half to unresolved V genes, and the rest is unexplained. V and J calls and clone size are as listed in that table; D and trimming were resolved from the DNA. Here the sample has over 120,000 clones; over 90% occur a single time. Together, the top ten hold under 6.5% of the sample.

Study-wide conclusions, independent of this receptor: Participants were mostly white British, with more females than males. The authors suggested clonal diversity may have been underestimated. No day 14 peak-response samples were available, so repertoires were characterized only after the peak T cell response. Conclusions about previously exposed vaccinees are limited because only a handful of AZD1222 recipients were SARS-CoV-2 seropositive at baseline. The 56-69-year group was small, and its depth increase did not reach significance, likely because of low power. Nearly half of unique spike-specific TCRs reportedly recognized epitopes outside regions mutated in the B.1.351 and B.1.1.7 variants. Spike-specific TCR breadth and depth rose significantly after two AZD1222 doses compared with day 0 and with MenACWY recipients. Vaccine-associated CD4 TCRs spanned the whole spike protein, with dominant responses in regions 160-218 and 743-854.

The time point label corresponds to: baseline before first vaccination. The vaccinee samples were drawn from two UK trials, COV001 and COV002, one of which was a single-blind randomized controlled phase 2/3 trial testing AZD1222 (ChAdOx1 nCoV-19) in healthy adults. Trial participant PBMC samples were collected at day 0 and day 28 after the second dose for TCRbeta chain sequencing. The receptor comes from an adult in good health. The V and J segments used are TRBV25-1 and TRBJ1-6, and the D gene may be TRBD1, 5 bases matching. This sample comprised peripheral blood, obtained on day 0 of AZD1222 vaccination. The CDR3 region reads CASRTVDNSPLHF. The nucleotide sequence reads TGTGCCAGCAGGACAGTCGATAATTCACCCCTCCACTTT.